One sample yielded the 29 T cell receptor beta chains listed below, sequenced in a study of T cell repertoires in cytomegalovirus infection. These receptors have no identified antigens. TCRdb called the reads again in MiXCR, with one record for every CDR3 protein. The sample has 55,000 to 70,000 distinct CDR3 sequences; roughly 20% are singletons. Sequencing was carried out using PBMCs, sequenced either directly or after in vitro stimulation (not recorded which). The receptors were sampled from a human donor in good health (CMV status not recorded). Some clones in this sample may be carry-over from other donors' samples.

The V and J genes are TRBV6-2 or TRBV6-3 and TRBJ1-1; TRBD1 aligns across 7 bases. Germline V gene data show CDR1 as MNHEY and CDR2 as SVGEGT. The junction had 8 bases not matched to a gene; V was cut back by 6 bases and J by 1 base. The length of the CDR3 is 15 residues. The CDR3 region has the DNA TGTGCCAGCAGCTCCGGGACAGCACAGAACACTGAAGCTTTCTTT. It yields the protein CASSSGTAQNTEAFF.

This clonotype was observed a handful of times. The genes are TRBV6-2 or TRBV6-3 and TRBJ1-2, with D unresolved. This CDR3 contains 14 residues. V lost 7 bases and J lost 1, with 13 bases in between. CDR1 MNHEY and CDR2 SVGEGT come from the germline V gene. CDR3 protein: CASTRQAVNYGYTF. The DNA of the CDR3 is TGTGCCAGCACCCGACAAGCCGTTAACTATGGCTACACCTTC.

There are many counts of this clonotype. This rearrangement joins TRBV7-4 to TRBJ1-2, with D hard to call. Germline CDR1 is SGHVT and CDR2 is SQSDAQ. Trimming took 6 bases from V and 0 from J, leaving 14 bases between them. CDR3 length: 15 amino acids. The DNA of the CDR3 is TGTGCCAGCAGGAGGATGGTGGATACTAACTATGGCTACACCTTC. It specifies CASRRMVDTNYGYTF.

This clonotype was detected ten times or more. The rearrangement links TRBV7-2 to TRBJ1-3; D is ambiguous. Trimming cost V 3 bases and J 2 bases, with 5 bases left between them. The germline V gene encodes CDR1 SGHTA and CDR2 FQGNSA. This CDR3 region has 13 residues. The DNA of the CDR3 is TGTGCCAGCAGCTTTAGTACTGGAAACACCATATATTTT. This encodes CASSFSTGNTIYF.

This clonotype has only a few counts. V usage is TRBV10-3 and J usage is TRBJ2-3; a possible D gene is TRBD1 (6 bases). Germline CDR1 and CDR2: ENHRY and SYGVKD. V gave up 2 bases and J gave up 3 bases, with 6 bases separating them. The CDR3 contains 13 residues. The CDR3 loop reads CAISETGTDTQYF. The CDR3 nucleotides are TGTGCCATCAGTGAGACAGGGACAGATACGCAGTATTTT.

The table lists this clonotype with many counts. The rearrangement joins TRBV7-2 to TRBJ2-1; possible D gene TRBD2, 6 bases. V lost 5 bases and J lost 3, with 14 bases in between. In germline, CDR1 is SGHTA, CDR2 FQGNSA. This CDR3 region has 15 residues. The CDR3 reads CASSPGTEFYNEQFF. CDR3 DNA: TGTGCCAGCAGCCCAGGGACTGAATTCTACAATGAGCAGTTCTTC.

Notes on this clonotype: A much larger clone lies one base from this, so it may be a read error. The gene calls are TRBV7-2 and TRBJ2-5; D may be TRBD1 or TRBD2 (5 bases each). Between the trimmed V and J ends, which lost 2 bases and 5 bases, there was a span of 12 bases. The CDR3 totals 14 residues. Per germline, CDR1 SGHTA and CDR2 FQGNSA. DNA of the CDR3: TGTGCCAGCAGCTTAACTGGGGACGGGGAGACCCAGTACTTC. This gives the protein CASSLTGDGETQYF.

The chain carries TRBV5-8 and TRBJ1-5; D is perhaps TRBD1 (5 bases). The germline V and J ends were trimmed by 2 bases and 3 bases, with 15 bases remaining between them. CDR1 is SGHTS, CDR2 YDEGEE, per germline. The CDR3 covers 16 residues. The CDR3 loop is CASSFDGTRVNQPQHF. The DNA of the CDR3 is TGTGCCAGCAGCTTTGACGGGACCCGGGTCAATCAGCCCCAGCATTTT.

The chain employs TRBV7-2 and TRBJ2-7; TRBD2 is a possible D gene (6 bases). V was trimmed by 2 bases and J by 4 bases, leaving 21 bases between them. Germline V gives CDR1 SGHTA, CDR2 FQGNSA. This CDR3 comprises 17 residues. CDR3 sequence: CASSLNGFGGISYEQYV. Here the CDR3 DNA reads TGTGCCAGCAGCTTAAACGGATTCGGGGGAATTTCTTACGAGCAGTACGTC.

Note on this clonotype: This may be a read error, as it is one base from a much larger clone. This sequence joins TRBV7-3 and TRBJ2-7; TRBD1 aligns across 8 bases. This CDR3 contains 15 residues. The V gene's germline CDR1 is SGHTA and CDR2 FQGTGA. The CDR3 nucleotides are TGTGCCAGCAGCTTAACGTCTCAGGGGGCCTACGGGCAGTACTTC. Its translation is CASSLTSQGAYGQYF.

This clonotype came up a few times. The chain has TRBV9 and TRBJ2-1; D possibly corresponds to TRBD1 (5 bases). This CDR3 contains 17 residues. The germline CDR1 and CDR2 sequences are SGDLS and YYNGEE. V was trimmed by 0 bases and J by 0 bases, leaving 13 bases between them. The chain's CDR3 is CASSVEDTPSSYNEQFF. CDR3 DNA: TGTGCCAGCAGCGTAGAGGACACACCGAGCTCCTACAATGAGCAGTTCTTC.

At least ten counts were recorded for this clonotype. The chain uses TRBV7-2 and TRBJ2-7, with D possibly being TRBD1 (5 bases). The length of the CDR3 is 13 residues. The V end was cut by 3 bases, the J end by 12 bases, with 18 bases between. In germline, CDR1 is SGHTA, CDR2 FQGNSA. DNA for the CDR3: TGTGCCAGCAGCTTGGACCCTGACAGTTTTAGGTACTTC. Its translation: CASSLDPDSFRYF.

J is TRBJ2-2 and V is TRBV30; a weak D match, TRBD2 (5 bases). CDR3 size: 14 residues. The ends were cut back, 0 bases at V and 4 bases at J, with 9 bases in the middle. Germline loops: CDR1 GTSNPN, CDR2 SVGIG (reference sequence). The CDR3 region has the DNA TGTGCCTGGAGTGTACTGGGAGCCACCGGGGAGCTGTTTTTT. Its translation is CAWSVLGATGELFF.

The J gene is TRBJ1-1, the V gene TRBV20-1, with 9 bases identical to TRBD1. The CDR3 has 17 amino acids. The V and J ends lost 2 bases and 5 bases, in that order; junction bases with no gene match: 15. CDR1 DFQATT and CDR2 SNEGSKA come from the germline V gene (reference sequence). CDR3 loop: CSARFTGGYRVGTEAFF. The CDR3 nucleotides read TGCAGTGCTAGATTTACAGGGGGCTATCGGGTTGGGACTGAAGCTTTCTTT.

Only a few counts were recorded for this clonotype. The chain employs TRBV20-1 and TRBJ2-5, with 9 bases identical to TRBD1. This CDR3 spans 15 amino acids. Per germline, CDR1 DFQATT and CDR2 SNEGSKA (reference sequence). V was pared by 6 bases and J by 0 bases, with 8 bases of the junction left unmatched. This CDR3 is CSANRQGGNQETQYF. The DNA for the CDR3 is TGCAGTGCCAACAGACAGGGGGGGAACCAAGAGACCCAGTACTTC.

Only a few counts were recorded for this clonotype. The J gene is TRBJ2-2, the V gene TRBV5-4; no firm D call. The CDR3 runs to 14 residues. With 0 bases removed from V and 7 bases from J, the gap between germline ends came to 10 bases. Germline CDR1 is SGHNT and CDR2 is YYREEE (reference sequence). The CDR3 here is CASSLGAFNGELFF. Written as DNA, the CDR3 is TGTGCCAGCAGCTTGGGGGCCTTTAACGGGGAGCTGTTTTTT.

On this clonotype: The junction differs from germline at one of its ends, possibly a read error. The chain employs TRBV20-1 and TRBJ1-5; 9 bases are a match to TRBD1. Germline-derived CDR1 and CDR2 are DFQATT and SNEGSKA (reference sequence). The CDR3 has 14 residues. CDR3 DNA sequence: TGTAGTGTGGAACAGGGGGCAGAATATCAGCCCCAGCATTTT. Amino acids: CSVEQGAEYQPQHF.

The sample holds many counts of this clonotype. The V and J genes are TRBV7-2 and TRBJ2-3, with TRBD2 matching over 15 bases. Per the germline V gene, CDR1 is SGHTA and CDR2 is FQGNSA. Trimming at V came to 1 base and at J to 9 bases, leaving 5 bases not matched to a gene. The CDR3 extends over 16 amino acids. This chain's CDR3 is CASSLVVGLAGGTQYF. The CDR3, as DNA: TGTGCCAGCAGCTTAGTTGTGGGACTAGCGGGAGGCACGCAGTATTTT.

This clonotype was recorded at least ten times. The V and J genes are TRBV6-1 and TRBJ2-1; 7 bases map to TRBD1. Looked up from germline, CDR1 is MNHNS and CDR2 is SASEGT. The CDR3 runs to 15 residues. Trimming at V came to 6 bases and at J to 7 bases, leaving 12 bases not matched to a gene. CDR3 nucleotide sequence: TGTGCCAGCAGCCTAGGGGGCCTGGTTTGGAATGAGCAGTTCTTC. This gives the protein CASSLGGLVWNEQFF.

This clonotype came up a few times. The rearrangement uses TRBV12-3 or TRBV12-4 and TRBJ1-5; D remains ambiguous. Between the trimmed V and J ends, which lost 2 bases and 11 bases, there was a span of 10 bases. This CDR3 comprises 12 residues. The CDR3 region has the DNA TGTGCCAGCAGTTTAAGTACCTGGGCCCAGCATTTT. Protein: CASSLSTWAQHF.

This clonotype has a handful of counts. This chain joins TRBV6-5 and TRBJ2-1; the match to TRBD2 covers 10 bases. The CDR3 consists of 16 residues. V lost 2 bases, J lost 6 bases, and 7 bases stayed unmatched. Germline loops: CDR1 MNHEY, CDR2 SVGAGI. The CDR3 DNA reads TGTGCCAGCAGTTACCCCCAGCGGGAGGGCAGCAATGAGCAGTTCTTC. Translating it yields CASSYPQREGSNEQFF.

This chain links TRBV15 with TRBJ2-3, with 8 bases that match TRBD2. The CDR3 runs to 16 residues. Germline lookup yields CDR1 LNHNV and CDR2 YYDKDF (reference sequence). Trimming took 5 bases from V and 4 from J; bases not matched to a gene: 11. The CDR3 sequence: CATSGYGAAGADTQYF. CDR3 coding DNA: TGTGCCACCAGCGGATACGGAGCAGCGGGAGCAGATACGCAGTATTTT.

There are a few counts of this clonotype. The chain links TRBV29-1 to TRBJ2-1; 14 bases map to TRBD2. The CDR3 sequence is 13 residues long. Looked up from germline, CDR1 is SQVTM and CDR2 is ANQGSEA. The CDR3 coding sequence is TGCACGGGACTAGCGGGAGCCCCGGGTGAGCAGTTCTTC. This gives the protein CTGLAGAPGEQFF.

This clonotype was picked up many times. This rearrangement joins TRBV7-2 to TRBJ1-5; tentatively, D is TRBD1 (6 bases). Trimming removed 1 base from V and 5 bases from J, with 12 bases in between. This CDR3 contains 15 residues. CDR1 is SGHTA, CDR2 FQGNSA, per germline. The CDR3 DNA is TGTGCCAGCAGCTTAGTAGTAGGGGGGGATCAGCCCCAGCATTTT. It is translated as CASSLVVGGDQPQHF. Supplemented by reference TRBV7-2 and TRBJ1-5, the full variable domain reads GAGVSQSPSNKVTEKGKDVELRCDPISGHTALYWYRQSLGQGLEFLIYFQGNSAPDKSGLPSDRFSAERTGGSVSTLTIQRTQQEDSAVYLCASSLVVGGDQPQHFGDGTRLSIL.

This clonotype was seen only a few times. The chain links TRBV28 to TRBJ1-5; a weak D match, TRBD1 (6 bases). This CDR3 region has 15 residues. Germline V gene data show CDR1 as MDHEN and CDR2 as SYDVKM. Trimming left V 5 bases short and J 4 bases short, with 15 bases between. Here the CDR3 reads CASSQYRVRNQPQHF. CDR3 in DNA: TGTGCCAGCAGTCAATACAGGGTTCGGAATCAGCCCCAGCATTTT.

The chain is built from TRBV7-2 and TRBJ2-1; D possibly corresponds to TRBD1 (6 bases). The V and J ends lost 4 bases and 7 bases respectively, with 14 bases between them. CDR3 size: 14 residues. Germline V gene sequence: CDR1 SGHTA, CDR2 FQGNSA. The CDR3 sequence is CASSSRLGANEQFF. The DNA for the CDR3 is TGTGCCAGCAGCTCCCGACTGGGGGCGAATGAGCAGTTCTTC.

This rearrangement joins TRBV2 to TRBJ2-1; 8 bases are shared with TRBD2. Losses at the gene ends were 7 bases for V and 10 bases for J; bases not matched to a gene: 18. The germline CDR1 and CDR2 sequences are SNHLY and FYNNEI. This CDR3 comprises 16 residues. The CDR3 coding sequence is TGTGCCAGCAATCTTATGGGCTCGGGAGGGCCGGTAGAGCAGTTCTTC. As protein: CASNLMGSGGPVEQFF.

This clonotype was observed a handful of times. The chain employs TRBV6-7 and TRBJ2-7; D call uncertain. TRBV6-7 is sorted into the ORF group, with uncertain function. The CDR3 totals 16 residues. V gave up 0 bases and J gave up 1 base, with 13 bases separating them. CDR3 sequence (DNA): TGTGCCAGCAGTTACTCTCGGCCGGACCGATCCTACGAGCAGTACGTC. Protein sequence: CASSYSRPDRSYEQYV.

This chain links TRBV19 with TRBJ2-1; 9 bases are shared with TRBD2. The V gene's germline CDR1 is LNHDA and CDR2 SQIVND (reference sequence). The CDR3 is 19 amino acids. After removal of 5 bases from V and 0 bases from J, the junction contained 14 bases not matched to a gene. CDR3 protein: CASSQDVLAGLSSYNEQFF. For the CDR3, the DNA is TGTGCCAGTAGTCAAGACGTCCTAGCGGGGCTTAGCTCCTACAATGAGCAGTTCTTC.